A single sample gave rise to the 17 T cell receptor beta chains below, sequenced in a study of regulatory T cells in long-lasting Graves disease. Time point given: persistent/refractory GD, antithyroid drugs over 5 years with positive TRAb. RNA extracted from PBMCs served as the sequencing template. TCR beta libraries were built with iRepertoire HTBI primers and Arm-PCR of CDR3 regions. Each CDR3 protein is one row after TCRdb ran MiXCR on the multiplex PCR reads. The sample lists some 370,000 distinct CDR3 sequences, approximately 25% occurring once. The sample consisted of peripheral blood mononuclear cells (PBMCs), taken when the disease was refractory, from a patient treated with antithyroid drugs. These receptors originate from a woman aged 40 to 55 with Graves disease.

The chain is built from TRBV27 and TRBJ2-4, with D possibly being TRBD1 or TRBD2 (6 bases each). The V end was cut by 6 bases, the J end by 9 bases, with 15 bases between. The CDR3 runs 13 residues. CDR1 MNHEY and CDR2 SMNVEV come from the germline V gene (reference sequence). The CDR3 nucleotides are TGTGCCAGCAGCGCTCTAGGGGGGAGCATTCAGTACTTC. Residues: CASSALGGSIQYF.

This clonotype was observed at least ten times. The chain links TRBV2 to TRBJ1-6; D gene ambiguous. The CDR3 has 14 amino acids. CDR1 and CDR2 (germline): SNHLY, FYNNEI. Trimming took 7 bases from V and 2 from J, leaving 9 bases between them. CDR3 in amino acids: CASMVRTYNSPLHF. The CDR3 region has the DNA TGTGCCAGCATGGTTAGAACCTATAATTCACCCCTCCACTTT.

The chain couples TRBV11-2 to TRBJ2-3; no clear D gene. This CDR3 is built from 15 residues. From germline, CDR1 is SGHAT and CDR2 FQNNGV. V was shortened by 1 base and J by 4 bases, with 12 bases between the two germline ends. CDR3 amino acids: CASSLGVTVPDTQYF. As DNA, the CDR3 is TGTGCCAGCAGCTTAGGAGTGACGGTTCCAGATACGCAGTATTTT.

The CDR3 is CASSNKGLETQYF. The CDR3 DNA follows: TGTGCCAGCAGTAACAAGGGTTTAGAGACCCAGTACTTC. The rearrangement joins TRBV6-1 to TRBJ2-5, with D hard to call. CDR1 and CDR2 (germline): MNHNS, SASEGT. V dropped 5 bases and J dropped 4 bases, with 11 bases sitting between them. This CDR3 region has 13 residues.

This clonotype was seen more than once but under ten times. V is TRBV7-9 and J is TRBJ2-7; perhaps D is TRBD1 or TRBD2 (5 bases each). Germline CDR1 is SEHNR and CDR2 is FQNEAQ (reference sequence). There are 11 residues in the CDR3. The V gene lost 8 bases and the J gene lost 4 bases, with 9 bases spanning the gap. The CDR3: CASGDGYEQYF. For the CDR3, the DNA is TGTGCCAGCGGGGACGGGTACGAGCAGTACTTC.

This clonotype has at least ten counts. This chain uses TRBV12-3 or TRBV12-4 with TRBJ1-3, with D possibly TRBD1 on 6 matching bases. V lost 4 bases, J lost 1 base, and 8 bases lay in between. The CDR3 consists of 14 residues. CDR3 region: CASSSGASGNTIYF. CDR3 in DNA: TGTGCCAGCAGTTCGGGGGCATCTGGAAACACCATATATTTT.

The V and J genes are TRBV12-3 or TRBV12-4 and TRBJ2-2; the D gene is possibly TRBD2 (5 bases). The CDR3 is 14 amino acids. V was clipped by 6 bases and J by 7 bases, with 15 bases between them. CDR3 protein: CASSLLSGSGELFF. The CDR3 DNA follows: TGTGCCAGCAGCCTCCTATCTGGGAGCGGGGAGCTGTTTTTT.

This clonotype came up a few times. This sequence joins TRBV9 and TRBJ2-7, with 8 bases matching TRBD1. The CDR3 is made up of 15 amino acids. Germline lookup yields CDR1 SGDLS and CDR2 YYNGEE. The trim removed 2 bases at V and 3 bases at J, leaving 7 bases unmatched. CDR3 amino acids: CASSVSTGQVYEQYF. CDR3 sequence (DNA): TGTGCCAGCAGCGTCTCGACGGGACAGGTCTACGAGCAGTACTTC. The entire variable domain, with the rest obtained from reference TRBV9 and TRBJ2-7, is as follows: DSGVTQTPKHLITATGQRVTLRCSPRSGDLSVYWYQQSLDQGLQFLIQYYNGEERAKGNILERFSAQQFPDLHSELNLSSLELGDSALYFCASSVSTGQVYEQYFGPGTRLTVT.

Of note for this clonotype: It may be a read error: a sequence one base away is much more abundant. The CDR3 sequence: CASSPPGEAIGGYTF. DNA for the CDR3: TGTGCCAGCAGTCCACCGGGGGAAGCGATAGGTGGCTACACCTTC. This chain links TRBV28 with TRBJ1-2; weak D call: TRBD1 (5 bases). Trimming cost V 5 bases and J 7 bases, with 20 bases left between them. CDR1 MDHEN and CDR2 SYDVKM come from the germline V gene. The CDR3 extends over 15 amino acids.

J is TRBJ2-3 and V is TRBV5-5; D ambiguous. CDR1 is SGHKS, CDR2 YYEKEE, per germline (reference sequence). The CDR3 runs to 14 residues. V dropped 4 bases and J dropped 0 bases, with 9 bases sitting between them. CDR3 in amino acids: CASSPSSSTDTQYF. The CDR3 DNA sequence: TGTGCCAGCAGCCCATCCTCTAGCACAGATACGCAGTATTTT.

This clonotype was detected only a few times. This chain joins TRBV9 and TRBJ2-7, with 9 bases fitting TRBD1. The CDR3 has 15 residues. Germline values: CDR1 SGDLS, CDR2 YYNGEE. The junction had 7 bases not matched to a gene; V was cut back by 1 base and J by 5 bases. CDR3 DNA: TGTGCCAGCAGCGTAAACGGACAGGGGTCCCACGAGCAGTACTTC. As protein: CASSVNGQGSHEQYF.

This clonotype was seen at least ten times. The chain carries TRBV28 and TRBJ2-7; D unclear. The CDR3 loop spans 15 amino acids. V was pared by 2 bases and J by 1 base, with 12 bases between. Per germline, CDR1 MDHEN and CDR2 SYDVKM. CDR3 coding DNA: TGTGCCAGCAGTTTAAGGGTAGGGCTTTCCTACGAGCAGTACTTC. Its protein product is CASSLRVGLSYEQYF.

The chain recombines TRBV3-1 with TRBJ2-7, with 11 positions matching TRBD2. The CDR3 runs to 17 residues. The V gene's germline CDR1 is LGHDT and CDR2 YNNKEL (reference sequence). The junction had 9 bases not matched to a gene; V was cut back by 1 base and J by 4 bases. In DNA form, the CDR3 reads TGTGCCAGCAGCCAAGGATCACTAGCGGGAGAGGGGTACGAGCAGTACTTC. This translates into CASSQGSLAGEGYEQYF.

This clonotype has more than one count but fewer than ten. This sequence joins TRBV2 and TRBJ2-2; tentatively, D is TRBD2 (6 bases). Germline V gives CDR1 SNHLY, CDR2 FYNNEI. The V end was cut by 9 bases, the J end by 6 bases, with 17 bases between. This CDR3 is built from 14 residues. The CDR3 region is CASGGRRVAGELFF. The CDR3 nucleotides read TGTGCCAGTGGAGGGAGACGGGTAGCCGGGGAGCTGTTTTTT.

The rearrangement uses TRBV28 and TRBJ1-4; maybe TRBD1 (6 bases). The CDR3 totals 13 residues. The ends were cut back, 5 bases at V and 14 bases at J, with 18 bases in the middle. Germline V gene data show CDR1 as MDHEN and CDR2 as SYDVKM. CDR3 protein: CASSLRGLPDLFF. CDR3 DNA sequence: TGTGCCAGCAGTCTCAGGGGCCTACCCGATCTGTTTTTT.

A note on this clonotype: One end of the junction is discordant with germline, which a read error may explain. Here the CDR3 DNA reads TGTGCCAGCGGCTTTTGGGGGTACGAGCAGTACTTC. Translating it yields CASGFWGYEQYF. The chain combines TRBV11-2 with TRBJ2-7; D might be TRBD1 or TRBD2, each matching 5 bases. CDR1 SGHAT and CDR2 FQNNGV come from the germline V gene. The CDR3 is 12 amino acids.

The genes are TRBV6-2 or TRBV6-3 and TRBJ1-4; D may be TRBD1 (5 bases). Germline values: CDR1 MNHEY, CDR2 SVGEGT. The CDR3 is 14 residues long. V lost 2 bases to trimming and J lost 6 bases, with 10 bases between them. CDR3 sequence reads: CASSYMGGDEKLFF. Here the CDR3 DNA reads TGTGCCAGCAGTTACATGGGGGGGGATGAAAAACTGTTTTTT.